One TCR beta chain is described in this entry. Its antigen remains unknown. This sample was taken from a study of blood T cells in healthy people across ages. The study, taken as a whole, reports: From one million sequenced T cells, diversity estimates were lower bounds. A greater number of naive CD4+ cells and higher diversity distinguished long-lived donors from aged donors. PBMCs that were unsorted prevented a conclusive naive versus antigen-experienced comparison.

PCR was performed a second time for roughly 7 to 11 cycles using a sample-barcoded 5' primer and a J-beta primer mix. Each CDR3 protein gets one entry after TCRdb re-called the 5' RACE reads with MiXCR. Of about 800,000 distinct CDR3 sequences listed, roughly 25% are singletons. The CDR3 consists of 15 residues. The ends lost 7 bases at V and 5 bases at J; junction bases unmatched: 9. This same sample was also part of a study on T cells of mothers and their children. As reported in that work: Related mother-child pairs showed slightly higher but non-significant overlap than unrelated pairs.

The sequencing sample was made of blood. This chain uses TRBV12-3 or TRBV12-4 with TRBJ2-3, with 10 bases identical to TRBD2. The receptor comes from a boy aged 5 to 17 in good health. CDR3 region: CASTSSGGSEDTQYF. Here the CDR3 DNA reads TGTGCCAGCACCTCTAGCGGGGGATCGGAAGATACGCAGTATTTT.